The 6 T cell receptor beta chains reported below all come from one sample, sequenced in a study of T cells in Graves' hyperthyroidism and ophthalmopathy (dated 2019 in TCRdb). Libraries were constructed by multiplex PCR. TCRdb shows the sequencer as Illumina HiSeq 2000. Amplification of TCR beta CDR3 regions was carried out from RNA transcripts. A first-round RT-PCR of the TCR CDR3 used the HTBI primer set with the Qiagen OneStep RT-PCR kit. The public reads were reprocessed in TCRdb via fastp at Q25 and MiXCR, keeping in-frame beta chains. CDR3 protein sequences are deduplicated, and each keeps its most common genes and DNA. The sample profile shows 450,000 to 700,000 distinct CDR3 sequences; approximately 44% of them were found once. The ten largest clones capture 15% to 20% of the sample. The specimen was peripheral blood or thyroid tissue (not recorded which). These receptors originate from an adult woman with Graves' disease, either hyperthyroidism or ophthalmopathy (not recorded which).

The rearrangement uses TRBV10-3 and TRBJ1-6; D gene unclear. Trimming removed 5 bases from V and 7 bases from J, with 12 bases in between. Germline V gives CDR1 ENHRY, CDR2 SYGVKD. This CDR3 spans 14 amino acids. CDR3 DNA sequence: TGTGCCATCAGTCGAAGCCCCGAGAATTCACCCCTCCACTTT. Translated: CAISRSPENSPLHF.

About this clonotype itself: Being one base from a much bigger clone, this may be a read error. The V call is TRBV7-9, the J call TRBJ1-1, with 8 bases matching TRBD1. The CDR3 totals 13 residues. Per the germline V gene, CDR1 is SEHNR and CDR2 is FQNEAQ (reference sequence). The CDR3 region is CATKYRGDTEAFF. CDR3 nucleotides: TGTGCTACAAAATACAGGGGGGACACTGAAGCTTTCTTT.

V and J are TRBV7-9 and TRBJ2-7, with 10 bases that match TRBD1. The CDR3 contains 14 residues. Looked up from germline, CDR1 is SEHNR and CDR2 is FQNEAQ (reference sequence). Trimming at V came to 9 bases and at J to 2 bases, leaving 7 bases not matched to a gene. CDR3 nucleotides: TGTGCCAGGAGTCCCGGGACAGGGGCCTACGAGCAGTACTTC. Translating gives CARSPGTGAYEQYF.

The CDR3 region is CASSSLHPDRGVPYEQYF. Written as DNA, the CDR3 is TGTGCCAGCAGCTCCCTTCACCCAGACAGGGGAGTCCCCTACGAGCAGTACTTC. This chain uses TRBV7-9 with TRBJ2-7; TRBD1 matches at 8 bases. V shed 4 bases, J shed 2 bases, and the junction held 16 bases outside the gene matches. Germline V lookup: CDR1 SEHNR, CDR2 FQNEAQ (reference sequence). This CDR3 is built from 18 residues.

In its sample, this clonotype was seen many times. The chain is built from TRBV11-2 and TRBJ1-1; D remains unclear. The CDR3 sequence is 14 residues long. Between the trimmed V and J ends, which lost 4 bases and 13 bases, there was a span of 22 bases. Per the germline V gene, CDR1 is SGHAT and CDR2 is FQNNGV. DNA of the CDR3: TGTGCCAGCAGCTCGGAGTTACGGGGTGTTATTGTTTTCTTT. Protein: CASSSELRGVIVFF. The full variable domain, with the rest looked up from reference TRBV11-2 and TRBJ1-1, is EAGVAQSPRYKIIEKRQSVAFWCNPISGHATLYWYQQILGQGPKLLIQFQNNGVVDDSQLPKDRFSAERLKGVDSTLKIQPAKLEDSAVYLCASSSELRGVIVFFGQGTRLTVV.

In its sample, this clonotype was seen many times. The chain carries TRBV20-1 and TRBJ2-7; 7 nucleotides line up with TRBD1. Germline V gene lookup returns CDR1 DFQATT and CDR2 SNEGSKA (reference sequence). V lost 1 base to trimming and J lost 5 bases; unmatched junction nucleotides: 2. The CDR3 runs to 12 residues. CDR3 protein: CSARGTGDEQYF. CDR3 nucleotides: TGCAGTGCTAGAGGAACAGGGGACGAGCAGTACTTC.